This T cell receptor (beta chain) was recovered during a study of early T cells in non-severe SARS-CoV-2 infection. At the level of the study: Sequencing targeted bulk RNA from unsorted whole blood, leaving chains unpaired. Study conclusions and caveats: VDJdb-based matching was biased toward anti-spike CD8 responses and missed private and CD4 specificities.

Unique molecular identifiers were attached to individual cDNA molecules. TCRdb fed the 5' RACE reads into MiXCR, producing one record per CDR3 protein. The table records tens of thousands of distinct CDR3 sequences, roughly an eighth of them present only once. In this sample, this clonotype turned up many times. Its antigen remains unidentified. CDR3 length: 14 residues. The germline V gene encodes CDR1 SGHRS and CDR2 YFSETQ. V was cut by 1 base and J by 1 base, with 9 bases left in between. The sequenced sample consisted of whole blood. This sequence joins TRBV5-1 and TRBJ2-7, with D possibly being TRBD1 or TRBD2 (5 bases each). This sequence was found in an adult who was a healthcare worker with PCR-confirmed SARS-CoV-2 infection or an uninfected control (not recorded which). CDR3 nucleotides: TGCGCCAGCAGCTTGACCGGGGCGTCCTACGAGCAGTACTTC. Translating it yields CASSLTGASYEQYF.